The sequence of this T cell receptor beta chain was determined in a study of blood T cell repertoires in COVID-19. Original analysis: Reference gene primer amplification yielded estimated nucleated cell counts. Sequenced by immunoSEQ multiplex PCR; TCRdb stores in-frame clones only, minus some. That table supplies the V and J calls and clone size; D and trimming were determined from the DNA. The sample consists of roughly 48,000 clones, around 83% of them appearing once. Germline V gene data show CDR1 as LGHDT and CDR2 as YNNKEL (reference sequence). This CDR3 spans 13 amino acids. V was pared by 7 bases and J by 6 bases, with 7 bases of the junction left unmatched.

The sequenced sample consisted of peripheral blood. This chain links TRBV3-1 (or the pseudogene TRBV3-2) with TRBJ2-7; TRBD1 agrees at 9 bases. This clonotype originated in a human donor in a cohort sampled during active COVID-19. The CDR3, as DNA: TGTGCCAGCACTCCGGGACAGGGCTCCGAGCAGTACTTC. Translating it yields CASTPGQGSEQYF.